This is a list of T cell receptor beta chains from one sample in a study of regulatory T cells in long-lasting Graves disease. MiXCR, applied by TCRdb to the multiplex PCR reads, yields one record per CDR3 protein. This table has roughly 530,000 distinct CDR3 sequences, 15% to 20% appearing once. These data also featured in a second study, about T cells in Graves' hyperthyroidism and ophthalmopathy.

The sequencing used peripheral blood mononuclear cells (PBMCs), collected at new diagnosis, from a patient treated with antithyroid drugs. Receptor source: a woman aged 35-65 years with Graves disease. CDR3s include the opening cysteine and the closing phenylalanine or tryptophan.

V	J	CDR3
TRBV20-1	TRBJ1-2	CSASLGQGYGYTF
TRBV2	TRBJ2-1	CASSRTVFSYNEQFF
TRBV4-1	TRBJ2-1	CASSLNPGTVVNEQFF
TRBV6-1	TRBJ2-7	CASSQPLFSYYEQYF
TRBV12-5	TRBJ1-3	CASGSVLSGSSGNTIYF
TRBV7-9	TRBJ1-1	CASSLLASGGMNTEAFF
TRBV29-1	TRBJ2-1	CSVEEQDRPYNEQFF
TRBV12-3/TRBV12-4	TRBJ1-1	CASRPWTGGNTEAFF
TRBV3-1	TRBJ2-1	CASSHAGLAGGEQFF
TRBV6-5	TRBJ2-7	CASSYDESSYEQYF
TRBV7-6	TRBJ2-3	CASSLVGAGADTQYF
TRBV7-3	TRBJ2-2	CASRLAGASNTGELFF
TRBV7-8	TRBJ1-3	CASSAGRDRASGNTIYF
TRBV10-1	TRBJ1-1	CASSDSLTEAFF
TRBV19	TRBJ2-3	CASSIGQGYTDTQYF
TRBV6-5	TRBJ2-2	CASSYAGGPIGELFF
TRBV7-2	TRBJ2-5	CASSSSGGAVETQYF
TRBV13	TRBJ2-1	CASSFGTGEGEQFF
TRBV12-3/TRBV12-4	TRBJ2-2	CASSSGTGERGGELFF
TRBV6-5	TRBJ2-7	CASSYQRDPSRRNEQYF
TRBV5-4	TRBJ2-2	CASSSPLDGELFF
TRBV30	TRBJ2-3	CAWTLVGGAKDTQYF
TRBV10-3	TRBJ1-5	CAISESVPNQPQHF
TRBV19	TRBJ2-1	CASRATRDIRTPEQFF
TRBV7-2	TRBJ2-7	CASSHGTRLYF
TRBV19	TRBJ1-2	CASTPRDVIPGYTF
TRBV7-9	TRBJ1-3	CTSSTRAPSSGNTIYF
TRBV6-1	TRBJ2-4	CASSEETALAKNIQYF
TRBV2	TRBJ2-1	CASSDGGPSPYNEQFF
TRBV5-1	TRBJ2-3	CASTMGRTTDTQYF
TRBV9	TRBJ2-3	CASSRGVQSTDTQYF
TRBV10-3	TRBJ2-7	CAIYEQYF
TRBV18	TRBJ2-7	CASPPGGTYEQYF
TRBV20-1	TRBJ1-2	CSARDPWDRSRGPYGYTF
TRBV5-1	TRBJ1-5	CASSVYRGGNQPQHF
TRBV11-2	TRBJ1-1	CASSYSSAEAFF
TRBV30	TRBJ1-5	CAWSVQSVGQPQHF
TRBV24-1	TRBJ1-5	CATSDDGTSNQPQHF
TRBV12-3/TRBV12-4	TRBJ2-1	CASSFRADTRIANEQFF
TRBV19	TRBJ1-1	CASSMVLGTEAFF
TRBV7-9	TRBJ1-6	CASSLAGSNSPLHF
TRBV18	TRBJ1-1	CASSEAPANTEAFF
TRBV28	TRBJ1-2	CASSTPRGGYTF
TRBV7-3	TRBJ2-2	CASSLSYTGELFF
TRBV5-1	TRBJ1-2	CASGRQGTDYGYTF
TRBV6-1	TRBJ1-6	CASSSWTGGGYSPLHF
TRBV6-1	TRBJ2-7	CASKRRGSYEQYF
TRBV19	TRBJ2-3	CASSITSRRGLITDTQYF
TRBV3-1	TRBJ1-3	CASSQRQGRNTIYF
TRBV9	TRBJ1-4	CASSPQLKGEKLFF
TRBV28	TRBJ1-1	CASSFVDRRNSEAFF
TRBV20-1	TRBJ2-5	CSARGPLGGETQYF
TRBV2	TRBJ2-2	CASSGAGGNTGELFF
TRBV20-1	TRBJ2-3	CSARDPSAGGQYF
TRBV6-1	TRBJ1-1	CASSEGPGRDAEAFF
TRBV20-1	TRBJ2-6	CSARTTGVDGANVLTF
TRBV11-2	TRBJ1-3	CASSSHRAGNTIYF
TRBV5-1	TRBJ2-5	CASGLGGTSGPEGTQYF